Shown below are 18 T cell receptor beta chains from a single sample sequenced in a study of blood T cell repertoires in COVID-19. Generated by immunoSEQ multiplex PCR, the TCRdb table keeps only in-frame clones and is missing some. The data show 45,000 to 55,000 clones, with 65% to 85% seen just once and 15% held by the top ten. The sequencing input was peripheral blood. These receptors originate from a human donor with active or convalescent COVID-19. The donor label of this sample is uncertain.

The V call is TRBV19, the J call TRBJ2-3, with TRBD1 identical over 11 bases. The CDR3 totals 14 residues. CDR1 is LNHDA, CDR2 SQIVND, per germline (reference sequence). Unmatched junction bases numbered 4, after V lost 6 bases and J lost 5 bases. The CDR3 protein is CASRDRGRGDTQYF. The CDR3 coding sequence is TGTGCCAGTAGGGACAGGGGGCGAGGAGATACGCAGTATTTT.

This chain uses TRBV2 with TRBJ1-6; 7 bases align to TRBD1. V gave up 6 bases and J gave up 6 bases; unmatched junction bases: 5. Germline V gene sequence: CDR1 SNHLY, CDR2 FYNNEI. CDR3 size: 14 residues. The CDR3 here is CASRAGTVNSPLHF. CDR3 nucleotides: TGTGCCAGCAGGGCCGGGACAGTTAATTCACCCCTCCACTTT.

The chain is built from TRBV7-3 and TRBJ1-1; 7 nucleotides align to TRBD1. J lost 2 bases, V lost 6 bases, and 3 bases had no gene match. Germline CDR1 is SGHTA and CDR2 is FQGTGA. The CDR3 contains 13 residues. The CDR3 loop reads CASRRDRNTEAFF. CDR3 sequence (DNA): TGTGCCAGCAGGAGGGACAGAAACACTGAAGCTTTCTTT. Using reference TRBV7-3 and TRBJ1-1 for the parts outside the CDR3, the full variable domain is GAGVSQTPSNKVTEKGKYVELRCDPISGHTALYWYRQSLGQGPEFLIYFQGTGAADDSGLPNDRFFAVRPEGSVSTLKIQRTERGDSAVYLCASRRDRNTEAFFGQGTRLTVV.

This rearrangement joins TRBV7-2 to TRBJ1-1; D perhaps matches TRBD1 (6 bases). Trimming took 3 bases from V and 0 from J, leaving 8 bases between them. Germline CDR1 and CDR2: SGHTA and FQGNSA. The CDR3 is made up of 14 amino acids. As DNA, the CDR3 is TGTGCCAGCAGCTTCCGGACAGTGAACACTGAAGCTTTCTTT. Translation gives CASSFRTVNTEAFF.

This chain's CDR3 is CASSFTSGTGPYEQYF. As DNA, the CDR3 is TGTGCCAGCAGTTTCACCAGCGGGACAGGGCCCTACGAGCAGTACTTC. This chain uses TRBV6-2 or TRBV6-3 with TRBJ2-7; 9 nucleotides align to TRBD1. Trimming took 4 bases from V and 2 from J; bases not matched to a gene: 9. CDR3 length equals 16 residues. The germline V gene has CDR1 MNHEY and CDR2 SVGEGT.

The genes are TRBV5-5 and TRBJ2-7, with TRBD1 matching over 10 bases. CDR1 and CDR2 (germline): SGHKS, YYEKEE (reference sequence). The ends lost 3 bases at V and 4 bases at J; junction bases unmatched: 10. This CDR3 contains 16 residues. CDR3: CASSSPRDRGLYEQYF. CDR3 DNA: TGTGCCAGCAGCTCACCCCGGGACAGGGGTCTATACGAGCAGTACTTC.

The V and J genes are TRBV5-1 and TRBJ1-1; D possibly corresponds to TRBD1 (5 bases). V was trimmed by 3 bases and J by 5 bases, leaving 11 bases between them. Germline V gives CDR1 SGHRS, CDR2 YFSETQ. The CDR3 has 13 amino acids. The CDR3 region has the DNA TGCGCCAGCAGCTATATGGGGGGGACTGAAGCTTTCTTT. It codes for CASSYMGGTEAFF.

This chain uses TRBV7-3 with TRBJ1-6; 8 positions match TRBD1. The junction had 3 bases not matched to a gene; V was cut back by 5 bases and J by 9 bases. The CDR3 runs to 13 residues. Germline V CDR1 and CDR2: SGHTA, FQGTGA. The CDR3 protein is CASSRDRTSPLHF. DNA of the CDR3: TGTGCCAGCAGCCGGGACAGGACTTCACCCCTCCACTTT.

The V call is TRBV28, the J call TRBJ2-6, with 10 bases lining up with TRBD2. Germline V CDR1 and CDR2: MDHEN, SYDVKM. The CDR3 is 18 amino acids. V lost 1 base, J lost 4 bases, and 7 bases stayed unmatched. As DNA, the CDR3 is TGTGCCAGCAGTTTATACCTAGCGGGAGCCTCAGGGGCCAACGTCCTGACTTTC. This translates into CASSLYLAGASGANVLTF.

The genes are TRBV4-1 and TRBJ2-3, with 15 bases identical to TRBD2. Looked up from germline, CDR1 is MGHRA and CDR2 is YSYEKL. The trim removed 8 bases at V and 1 base at J, leaving 7 bases unmatched. CDR3 length: 17 amino acids. The CDR3 DNA reads as TGCGCCAGCTTAGGACTAGCGGGAGGGGGGGGCACAGATACGCAGTATTTT. Encoded protein: CASLGLAGGGGTDTQYF.

The CDR3 DNA is TGTGCCATCAGTGAGTCGGCTAGCGGGAGGTACAATGAGCAGTTCTTC. Translation gives CAISESASGRYNEQFF. This chain links TRBV10-3 with TRBJ2-1; 11 nucleotides align to TRBD2. CDR1 ENHRY and CDR2 SYGVKD come from the germline V gene. J gave up 4 bases and V 0 bases, and 2 bases lay outside the gene matches. The CDR3 totals 16 residues.

This chain joins TRBV30 and TRBJ2-7; TRBD2 agrees at 9 bases. Germline lookup yields CDR1 GTSNPN and CDR2 SVGIG (reference sequence). The CDR3 contains 14 residues. V gave up 4 bases and J gave up 1 base; unmatched junction bases: 5. In DNA, the CDR3 is TGTGCCTGGACTAGCGGGGCCCTTTCCTACGAGCAGTACTTC. As protein: CAWTSGALSYEQYF. The variable domain in full, completed from reference TRBV30 and TRBJ2-7, reads SQTIHQWPATLVQPVGSPLSLECTVEGTSNPNLYWYRQAAGRGLQLLFYSVGIGQISSEVPQNLSASRPQDRQFILSSKKLLLSDSGFYLCAWTSGALSYEQYFGPGTRLTVT.

The chain uses TRBV6-5 and TRBJ2-1, with 8 positions matching TRBD2. Germline V lookup: CDR1 MNHEY, CDR2 SVGAGI. The trim removed 8 bases at V and 2 bases at J, leaving 8 bases unmatched. There are 15 residues in the CDR3. In nucleotides, the CDR3 is TGTGCCAGCGCACTAGGTAGCGGGGCCTACAATGAGCAGTTCTTC. Encoded protein: CASALGSGAYNEQFF.

This clone has only one observation. The gene calls are TRBV18 and TRBJ1-5; no clear D. The germline V gene encodes CDR1 KGHSH and CDR2 LQKENI. The CDR3 spans 12 residues. V lost 3 bases and J lost 4, with 4 bases in between. This CDR3 is CASSPMNQPQHF. The CDR3 nucleotides are TGTGCCAGCTCACCTATGAATCAGCCCCAGCATTTT.

This clone has only a few counts. The chain links TRBV9 to TRBJ1-4; D is perhaps TRBD1 (5 bases). The V end was cut by 2 bases, the J end by 5 bases, with 10 bases between. The CDR3 sequence is 14 residues long. Germline V gives CDR1 SGDLS, CDR2 YYNGEE. CDR3 DNA: TGTGCCAGCAGCGTTACAGGAGGGAATGAAAAACTGTTTTTT. The encoded protein is CASSVTGGNEKLFF. Full variable domain (rest looked up from reference TRBV9 and TRBJ1-4): DSGVTQTPKHLITATGQRVTLRCSPRSGDLSVYWYQQSLDQGLQFLIQYYNGEERAKGNILERFSAQQFPDLHSELNLSSLELGDSALYFCASSVTGGNEKLFFGSGTQLSVL.

V is TRBV6-2 or TRBV6-3 and J is TRBJ1-2; no clear D gene. The CDR3 length is 14 residues. Between the trimmed V and J ends, which lost 2 bases and 4 bases, there was a span of 11 bases. The germline V gene has CDR1 MNHEY and CDR2 SVGEGT. The CDR3 DNA reads as TGTGCCAGCAGTTACCTGTCGGGAGGCTATGGCTACACCTTC. Amino acids: CASSYLSGGYGYTF.

CDR3 amino acids: CASSLKSNEQFF. In DNA form, the CDR3 reads TGTGCCAGCAGCCTTAAGAGCAATGAGCAGTTCTTC. The chain combines TRBV3-1 (or the pseudogene TRBV3-2) with TRBJ2-1; no definite D call. There are 12 residues in the CDR3. With 4 bases removed from V and 6 bases from J, the gap between germline ends came to 7 bases. CDR1 and CDR2 from the germline V gene are LGHDT and YNNKEL (reference sequence).

This clone was found a few times. The chain uses TRBV6-1 and TRBJ1-5; no reliable D call. The CDR3 runs 14 residues. CDR1 and CDR2 (germline): MNHNS, SASEGT. Trimming shortened V by 1 base and J by 8 bases, and 12 bases separated the two germline ends. DNA for the CDR3: TGTGCCAGCAGTGAAGATCCGTGGAGAAAGCCCCAGCATTTT. Translating it yields CASSEDPWRKPQHF.